This T cell receptor (beta chain) was recovered during a study of T cell responses to AZD1222 COVID-19 vaccine. Study-wide results and caveats: The study found Spike-specific TCR breadth and depth rose after two AZD1222 doses. A mostly white British donor set with more females was recruited, and clonal diversity was possibly underestimated.

This table comes from immunoSEQ multiplex PCR, and its TCRdb copy is limited to in-frame clones, with some not included. The table shows over 75,000 clones, with approximately 90% occurring only once. Concerning this clone: Its antigen remains unknown.

Sequenced here: peripheral blood, sampled on day 0 of AZD1222 vaccination. The clonotype originates from an adult in good health.

CDR3 sequence reads: CASSYEGETTEAFF. The DNA of the CDR3 is TGTGCCAGCAGTTACGAGGGAGAGACCACTGAAGCTTTCTTT. This chain uses TRBV6-6 with TRBJ1-1; D unclear. The CDR3 consists of 14 residues. V lost 2 bases, J lost 4 bases, and 11 bases lay in between. Germline assignment: CDR1 MNHNY and CDR2 SVGAGI (reference sequence).